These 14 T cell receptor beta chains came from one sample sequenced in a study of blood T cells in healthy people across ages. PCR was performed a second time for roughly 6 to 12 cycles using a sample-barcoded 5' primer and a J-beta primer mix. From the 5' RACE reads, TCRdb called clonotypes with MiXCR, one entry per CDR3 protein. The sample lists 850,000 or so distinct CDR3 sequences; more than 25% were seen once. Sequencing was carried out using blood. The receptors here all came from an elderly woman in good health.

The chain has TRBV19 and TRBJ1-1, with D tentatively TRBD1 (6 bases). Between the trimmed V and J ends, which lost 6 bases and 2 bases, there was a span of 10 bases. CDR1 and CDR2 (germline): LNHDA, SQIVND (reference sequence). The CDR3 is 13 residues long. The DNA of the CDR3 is TGTGCCAGTAGAATACAGGGTAACACTGAAGCTTTCTTT. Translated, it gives CASRIQGNTEAFF.

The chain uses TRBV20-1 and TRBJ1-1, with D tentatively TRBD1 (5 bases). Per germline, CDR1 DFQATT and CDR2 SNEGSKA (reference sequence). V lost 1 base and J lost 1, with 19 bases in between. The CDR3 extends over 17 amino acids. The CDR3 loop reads CSARAFEAVGPNTEAFF. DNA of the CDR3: TGCAGTGCTAGAGCCTTCGAGGCGGTGGGGCCGAACACTGAAGCTTTCTTT.

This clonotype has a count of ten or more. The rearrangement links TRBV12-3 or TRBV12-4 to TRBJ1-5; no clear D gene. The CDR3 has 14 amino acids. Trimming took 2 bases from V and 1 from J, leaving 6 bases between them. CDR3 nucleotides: TGTGCCAGCAGTTTATCAAGGAGCAATCAGCCCCAGCATTTT. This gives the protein CASSLSRSNQPQHF.

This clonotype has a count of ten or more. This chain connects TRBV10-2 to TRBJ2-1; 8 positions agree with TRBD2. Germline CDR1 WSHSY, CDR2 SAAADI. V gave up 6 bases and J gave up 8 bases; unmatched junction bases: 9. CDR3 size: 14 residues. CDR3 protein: CASRDPGGWDEQFF. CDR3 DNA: TGCGCCAGCAGAGATCCGGGAGGGTGGGATGAGCAGTTCTTC.

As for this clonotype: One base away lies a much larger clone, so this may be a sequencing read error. The CDR3 is CASSQHRFTYNEQYF. The CDR3, as DNA: TGCGCCAGCAGCCAACATCGATTCACCTACAATGAGCAGTACTTC. This rearrangement joins TRBV4-3 to TRBJ2-7; D remains ambiguous. Germline assignment: CDR1 LGHNA and CDR2 YSLEER. The CDR3 totals 15 residues. The germline V and J ends were trimmed by 2 bases and 7 bases, with 18 bases remaining between them.

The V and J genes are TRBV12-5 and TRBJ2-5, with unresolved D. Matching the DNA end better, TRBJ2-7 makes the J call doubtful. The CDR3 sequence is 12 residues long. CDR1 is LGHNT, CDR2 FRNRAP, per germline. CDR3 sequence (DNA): TGTGCTAGTGGTCCGTCCCCCTACGAGCAGTACTTC. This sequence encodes CASGPSPYEQYF.

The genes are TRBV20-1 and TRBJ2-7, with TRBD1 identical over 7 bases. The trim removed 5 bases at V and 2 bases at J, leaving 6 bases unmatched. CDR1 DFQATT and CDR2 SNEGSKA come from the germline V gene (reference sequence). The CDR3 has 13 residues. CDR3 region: CSASGTATYEQYF. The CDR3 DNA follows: TGCAGTGCTTCCGGGACAGCGACCTACGAGCAGTACTTC.

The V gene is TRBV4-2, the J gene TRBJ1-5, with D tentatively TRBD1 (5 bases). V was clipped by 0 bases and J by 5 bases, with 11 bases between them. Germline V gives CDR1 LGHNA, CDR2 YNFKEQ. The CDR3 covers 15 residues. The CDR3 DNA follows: TGTGCCAGCAGCCAAGATGGGGGGATGCATCAGCCCCAGCATTTT. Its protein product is CASSQDGGMHQPQHF.

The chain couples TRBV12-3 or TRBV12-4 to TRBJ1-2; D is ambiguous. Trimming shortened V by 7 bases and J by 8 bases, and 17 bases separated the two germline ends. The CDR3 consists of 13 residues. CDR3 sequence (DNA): TGTGCCAGCACCCCCGGCTATCGGCAAGGCTACACCTTC. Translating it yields CASTPGYRQGYTF.

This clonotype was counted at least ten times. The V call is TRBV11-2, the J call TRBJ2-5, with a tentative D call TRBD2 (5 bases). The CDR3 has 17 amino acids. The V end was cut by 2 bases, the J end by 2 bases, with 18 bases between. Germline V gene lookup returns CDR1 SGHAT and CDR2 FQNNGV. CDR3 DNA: TGTGCCAGCAGCTTATTCCTTCTGCGGCCGGGGCAAGAGACCCAGTACTTC. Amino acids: CASSLFLLRPGQETQYF.

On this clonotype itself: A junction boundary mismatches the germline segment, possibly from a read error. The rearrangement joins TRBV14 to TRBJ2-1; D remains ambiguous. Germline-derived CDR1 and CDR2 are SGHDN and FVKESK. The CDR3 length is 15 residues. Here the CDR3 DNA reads TGTGCCAGCAGCCAAGGAGTCTCCTCCCACAATGAGCAGTTCTTC. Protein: CASSQGVSSHNEQFF.

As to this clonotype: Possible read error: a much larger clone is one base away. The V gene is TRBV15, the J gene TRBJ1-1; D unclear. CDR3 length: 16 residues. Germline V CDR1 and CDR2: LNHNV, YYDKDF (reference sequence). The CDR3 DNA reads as TGTGCCATCAGCAGAGATGTAGAAGGCATGAACACTGAAGCTTTCTTT. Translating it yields CAISRDVEGMNTEAFF.

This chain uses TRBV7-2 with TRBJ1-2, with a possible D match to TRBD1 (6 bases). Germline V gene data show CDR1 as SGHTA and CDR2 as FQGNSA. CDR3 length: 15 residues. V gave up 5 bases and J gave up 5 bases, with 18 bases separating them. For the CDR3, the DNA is TGTGCCAGCAGCAACCAGGGGTCCGCAAGATATGGCTACACCTTC. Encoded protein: CASSNQGSARYGYTF. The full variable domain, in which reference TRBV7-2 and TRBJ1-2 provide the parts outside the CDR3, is GAGVSQSPSNKVTEKGKDVELRCDPISGHTALYWYRQSLGQGLEFLIYFQGNSAPDKSGLPSDRFSAERTGGSVSTLTIQRTQQEDSAVYLCASSNQGSARYGYTFGSGTRLTVV.

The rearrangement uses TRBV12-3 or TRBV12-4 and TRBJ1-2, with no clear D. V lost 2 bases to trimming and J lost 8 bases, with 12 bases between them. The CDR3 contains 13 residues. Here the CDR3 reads CASSLYRAEGYTF. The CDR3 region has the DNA TGTGCCAGCAGTTTATATAGGGCGGAAGGCTACACCTTC.